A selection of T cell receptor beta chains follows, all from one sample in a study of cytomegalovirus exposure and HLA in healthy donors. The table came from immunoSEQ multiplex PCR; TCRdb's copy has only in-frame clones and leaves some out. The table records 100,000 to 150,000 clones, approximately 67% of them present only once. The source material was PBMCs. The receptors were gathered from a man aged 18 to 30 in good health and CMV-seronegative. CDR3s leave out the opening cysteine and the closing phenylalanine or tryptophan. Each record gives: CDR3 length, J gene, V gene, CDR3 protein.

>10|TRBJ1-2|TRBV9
ASSGGQHGYT
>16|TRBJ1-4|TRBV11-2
ASSSPTEVWGRGEKLF
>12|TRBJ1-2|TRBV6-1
ASSTNSRMSGYT
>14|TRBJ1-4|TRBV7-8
ASSSRTGGLGEKLF
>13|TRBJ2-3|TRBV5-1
ASSLLLAGGNTQY
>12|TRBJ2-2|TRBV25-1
ASSPDRAVGELF
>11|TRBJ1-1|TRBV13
ASSQTGDPEAF
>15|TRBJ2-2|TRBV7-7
ASSLATPGVGTGELF
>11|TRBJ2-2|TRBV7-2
ASSLAQGGELF
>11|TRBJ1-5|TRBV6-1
ASSETYNQPQH
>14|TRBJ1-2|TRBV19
ASSTYPGQAFYGYT
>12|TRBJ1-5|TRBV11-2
ASSSTGVVQPQH
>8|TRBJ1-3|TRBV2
ASRGNTIY
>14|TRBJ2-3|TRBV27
ASSFGTGGYTDTQY
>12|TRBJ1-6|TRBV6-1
ASRDREYNSPLH
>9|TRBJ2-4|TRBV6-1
ASSFLGQEY
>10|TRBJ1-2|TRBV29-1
SVDWSNYGYT
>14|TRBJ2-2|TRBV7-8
ASSLGGGMGAGELF
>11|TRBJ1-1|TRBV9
ASSVGAYTEAF
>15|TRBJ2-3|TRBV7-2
ASSLGLAGGWTDTQY
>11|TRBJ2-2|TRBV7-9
ASSLSYTGELF
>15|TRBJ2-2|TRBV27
ASSLSQTTGNTGELF
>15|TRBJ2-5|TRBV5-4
ASSLVGLAGGRETQY
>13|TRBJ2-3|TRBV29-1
SVELAGGRGDTQY
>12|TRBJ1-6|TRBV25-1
ASSDDRGYSPLH
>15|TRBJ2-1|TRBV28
ASSTGLAGTSYNEQF